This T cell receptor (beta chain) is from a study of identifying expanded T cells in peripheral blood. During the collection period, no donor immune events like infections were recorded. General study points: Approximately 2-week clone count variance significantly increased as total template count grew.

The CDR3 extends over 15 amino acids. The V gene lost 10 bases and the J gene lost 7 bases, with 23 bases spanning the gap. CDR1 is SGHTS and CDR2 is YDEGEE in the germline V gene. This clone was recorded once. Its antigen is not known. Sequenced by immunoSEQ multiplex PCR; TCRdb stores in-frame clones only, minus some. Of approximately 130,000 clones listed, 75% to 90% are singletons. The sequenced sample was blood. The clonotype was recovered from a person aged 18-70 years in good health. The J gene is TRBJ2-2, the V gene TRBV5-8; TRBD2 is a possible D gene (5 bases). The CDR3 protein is CAGSPQGPGVGELFF. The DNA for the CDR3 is TGTGCCGGATCTCCCCAAGGACCCGGGGTCGGGGAGCTGTTTTTT.